This passage covers 24 T cell receptor beta chains from one sample sequenced in a study of identical twins. TCRdb independently ran MiXCR on the 5' RACE reads; one entry per CDR3 protein. The sample holds fewer than 350,000 distinct CDR3 sequences, about 8.3% seen once. These data also formed part of another study, on yellow fever vaccine responses in identical twins.

The specimen sequenced was memory (CD45RO+) T cells sorted from blood. Source of these receptors: a woman between 18 and 30 years old in good health.

The rearrangement uses TRBV4-2 and TRBJ2-5, with 11 bases lining up with TRBD2. The CDR3 extends over 17 amino acids. CDR1 is LGHNA and CDR2 is YNFKEQ in the germline V gene. The trim removed 0 bases at V and 3 bases at J, leaving 6 bases unmatched. Here the CDR3 reads CASSQDNELAGEETQYF. In nucleotides, the CDR3 is TGTGCCAGCAGCCAAGATAACGAACTAGCGGGAGAAGAGACCCAGTACTTC.

This clonotype was detected many times. The rearrangement uses TRBV12-5 and TRBJ1-1, with D tentatively TRBD1 (5 bases). V lost 5 bases to trimming and J lost 0 bases, with 13 bases between them. This CDR3 contains 15 residues. Germline loops: CDR1 LGHNT, CDR2 FRNRAP. DNA for the CDR3: TGTGCTAGTGGTAGATCGGGGCGGATGAACACTGAAGCTTTCTTT. Translated, it gives CASGRSGRMNTEAFF.

In this sample, this clonotype turned up a few times. The J gene is TRBJ1-2, the V gene TRBV18; D might be TRBD1 (6 bases). Deletions cut 6 bases from V and 8 bases from J, with 13 bases between. Germline CDR1 is KGHSH and CDR2 is LQKENI. This CDR3 is 12 amino acids long. The CDR3 sequence: CASSNREAGYTF. Written as DNA, the CDR3 is TGTGCCAGCTCGAACAGGGAGGCGGGCTACACCTTC.

This clonotype was detected only a few times. The J gene is TRBJ2-1, the V gene TRBV24-1, with D unclear. In germline, CDR1 is KGHDR, CDR2 SFDVKD. This CDR3 comprises 15 residues. Trimming left V 3 bases short and J 5 bases short, with 13 bases between. CDR3 residues: CATSDPSYLNNEQFF. The CDR3 region has the DNA TGTGCCACCAGTGATCCAAGCTACCTAAACAATGAGCAGTTCTTC.

V and J are TRBV27 and TRBJ2-2, with TRBD2 matching over 8 bases. This CDR3 comprises 16 residues. With V trimmed by 7 bases and J by 5 bases, 12 bases remained unmatched. Germline V gives CDR1 MNHEY, CDR2 SMNVEV (reference sequence). As DNA, the CDR3 is TGTGCCAGCACCAGGGCCACTAGCGGCTTTACCGGGGAGCTGTTTTTT. It yields the protein CASTRATSGFTGELFF.

There are a few counts of this clonotype. This rearrangement joins TRBV20-1 to TRBJ1-1; D is unresolved. The CDR3 is made up of 14 amino acids. Trimming shortened V by 3 bases and J by 2 bases, and 13 bases separated the two germline ends. Germline-derived CDR1 and CDR2 are DFQATT and SNEGSKA (reference sequence). CDR3 sequence reads: CSASRDSGNTEAFF. In DNA, the CDR3 is TGCAGTGCTAGCCGGGATAGCGGAAACACTGAAGCTTTCTTT.

The table lists this clonotype with a few counts. CDR3 nucleotides: TGTGCCAGCAGCTTAGTTAGTCCGGGATTTTTTTCCCAGTACTTC. Translated, it gives CASSLVSPGFFSQYF. The chain recombines TRBV11-1 with TRBJ2-5; maybe TRBD2 (5 bases). The CDR3 extends over 15 amino acids. Trimming left V 1 base short and J 9 bases short, with 18 bases between. The germline CDR1 and CDR2 sequences are SGHAT and FQDESV (reference sequence).

This clonotype occurred many times. The gene calls are TRBV11-3 and TRBJ2-1, with 8 bases matching TRBD2. The J segment lost 1 base and the V segment lost 5 bases, leaving 7 bases of the junction unmatched. This CDR3 comprises 16 residues. Germline V gene lookup returns CDR1 SGHNT and CDR2 YENEEA. CDR3 DNA: TGTGCCAGCAGCACAGCGGGAGAGGGGTCCTACAATGAGCAGTTCTTC. Its translation is CASSTAGEGSYNEQFF.

V gene TRBV19 combines with J gene TRBJ1-1; 7 bases fit TRBD1. CDR1 and CDR2 (germline): LNHDA, SQIVND (reference sequence). The V and J ends lost 5 bases and 4 bases, in that order; junction bases with no gene match: 10. The CDR3 runs to 15 residues. CDR3 sequence: CASSARTTGSTEAFF. Written as DNA, the CDR3 is TGTGCCAGTAGTGCCCGAACGACAGGGAGCACTGAAGCTTTCTTT.

This clonotype was picked up many times. V gene TRBV11-3 combines with J gene TRBJ2-1; D remains ambiguous. Trimming took 0 bases from V and 2 from J, leaving 11 bases between them. Germline lookup yields CDR1 SGHNT and CDR2 YENEEA. The CDR3 runs 16 residues. CDR3 nucleotide sequence: TGTGCCAGCAGCTTAGACCACAGACCGCCCTACAATGAGCAGTTCTTC. This sequence encodes CASSLDHRPPYNEQFF. The full variable domain, with the rest looked up from reference TRBV11-3 and TRBJ2-1, is EAGVVQSPRYKIIEKKQPVAFWCNPISGHNTLYWYLQNLGQGPELLIRYENEEAVDDSQLPKDRFSAERLKGVDSTLKIQPAELGDSAVYLCASSLDHRPPYNEQFFGPGTRLTVL.

The gene calls are TRBV6-5 and TRBJ1-5; D might be TRBD1 (6 bases). The CDR3 consists of 17 residues. V lost 2 bases and J lost 0, with 14 bases in between. Germline CDR1 MNHEY, CDR2 SVGAGI. Written as DNA, the CDR3 is TGTGCCAGCAGTTACGATGGAGGGGGATATAGCAATCAGCCCCAGCATTTT. It encodes CASSYDGGGYSNQPQHF.

This clonotype was detected many times. The genes are TRBV7-9 and TRBJ2-7, with no clear D. The V end lost 5 bases, the J end lost 0 bases, and 8 bases lay between the germline ends. This CDR3 has 13 amino acids. CDR1 and CDR2 from the germline V gene are SEHNR and FQNEAQ (reference sequence). The CDR3 loop reads CASSLASSYEQYF. CDR3 coding DNA: TGTGCCAGCAGCCTGGCCTCCTCCTACGAGCAGTACTTC.

This clonotype showed up just a few times. V usage is TRBV2 and J usage is TRBJ2-3; 12 bases map to TRBD2. The CDR3 consists of 16 residues. The junction had 8 bases not matched to a gene; V was cut back by 7 bases and J by 3 bases. In germline, CDR1 is SNHLY, CDR2 FYNNEI. CDR3 bases: TGTGCCAGCACTCGGACTAGCGGGGTCAGGACAGATACGCAGTATTTT. Translating gives CASTRTSGVRTDTQYF.

In this sample, this clonotype turned up a few times. CDR3 amino acids: CASSLRDGNTGELFF. Here the CDR3 DNA reads TGTGCCAGCAGCCTCCGGGACGGGAACACCGGGGAGCTGTTTTTT. The chain has TRBV7-2 and TRBJ2-2; D may be TRBD1 or TRBD2 (5 bases each). V was clipped by 5 bases and J by 1 base, with 11 bases between them. Germline CDR1 is SGHTA and CDR2 is FQGNSA. The CDR3 extends over 15 amino acids. Full variable domain (outside the CDR3, taken from reference TRBV7-2 and TRBJ2-2): GAGVSQSPSNKVTEKGKDVELRCDPISGHTALYWYRQSLGQGLEFLIYFQGNSAPDKSGLPSDRFSAERTGGSVSTLTIQRTQQEDSAVYLCASSLRDGNTGELFFGEGSRLTVL.

This clonotype was observed a few times. The chain joins TRBV10-3 to TRBJ2-2, with TRBD1 as a possible D gene (6 bases). V was shortened by 5 bases and J by 5 bases, with 18 bases between the two germline ends. Germline V CDR1 and CDR2: ENHRY, SYGVKD. The CDR3 contains 16 residues. Written as DNA, the CDR3 is TGTGCCATCAGTACCGGGACACCACGCAAGACCGGGGAGCTGTTTTTT. It specifies CAISTGTPRKTGELFF.

This clonotype has ten or more counts. This rearrangement joins TRBV12-3 or TRBV12-4 to TRBJ2-3, with D possibly being TRBD1 (5 bases). Trimming removed 8 bases from V and 2 bases from J, with 8 bases in between. This CDR3 is 12 amino acids long. The CDR3 DNA follows: TGTGCCAGCCGACAGCACACAGATACGCAGTATTTT. Amino acids: CASRQHTDTQYF.

This clonotype was detected many times. V is TRBV20-1 and J is TRBJ1-1; 9 positions match TRBD1. Per germline, CDR1 DFQATT and CDR2 SNEGSKA (reference sequence). This CDR3 is 16 amino acids long. J gave up 1 base and V 2 bases, and 8 bases lay outside the gene matches. The CDR3 spells CSARPWGQGTNTEAFF. CDR3 DNA: TGCAGTGCTAGACCCTGGGGACAGGGCACGAACACTGAAGCTTTCTTT.

This clonotype was counted at least ten times. The CDR3 DNA reads TGCAGTGCGCCCAGGGGAGGGCGTACCTACGAGCAGTACGTC. It codes for CSAPRGGRTYEQYV. The chain employs TRBV20-1 and TRBJ2-7; tentative D call: TRBD2 (7 bases). This CDR3 region has 14 residues. From germline, CDR1 is DFQATT and CDR2 SNEGSKA (reference sequence). With 6 bases removed from V and 2 bases from J, the gap between germline ends came to 17 bases.

This clonotype occurred many times. The CDR3 sequence is CASSPLSSATGELFF. The CDR3, as DNA: TGTGCCAGCAGCCCACTCTCTAGCGCCACCGGGGAGCTGTTTTTT. V gene TRBV5-6 combines with J gene TRBJ2-2, with a possible D match to TRBD2 (6 bases). The ends were cut back, 4 bases at V and 4 bases at J, with 14 bases in the middle. The CDR3 has 15 amino acids. CDR1 is SGHDT and CDR2 is YYEEEE in the germline V gene.

This clonotype was seen a handful of times. This chain links TRBV24-1 with TRBJ2-1; D possibly corresponds to TRBD2 (6 bases). There are 15 residues in the CDR3. Germline CDR1 KGHDR, CDR2 SFDVKD. V was pared by 0 bases and J by 7 bases, with 12 bases between. The CDR3: CATSDLRGNFNEQFF. CDR3 sequence (DNA): TGTGCCACCAGTGATTTGCGGGGGAACTTTAATGAGCAGTTCTTC.

The J gene is TRBJ2-3, the V gene TRBV7-8; 8 positions match TRBD2. Trimming took 0 bases from V and 5 from J; bases not matched to a gene: 7. This CDR3 has 16 residues. Per germline, CDR1 SGHVS and CDR2 FQNEAQ. The CDR3 DNA is TGTGCCAGCAGCTTAGCGGGAGCGGGAGTGGGAGATACGCAGTATTTT. Translated: CASSLAGAGVGDTQYF. Full variable domain (rest looked up from reference TRBV7-8 and TRBJ2-3): GAGVSQSPRYKVAKRGQDVALRCDPISGHVSLFWYQQALGQGPEFLTYFQNEAQLDKSGLPSDRFFAERPEGSVSTLKIQRTQQEDSAVYLCASSLAGAGVGDTQYFGPGTRLTVL.

The sample holds many counts of this clonotype. The chain recombines TRBV7-8 with TRBJ1-6, with TRBD1 matching over 7 bases. The ends lost 3 bases at V and 5 bases at J; junction bases unmatched: 7. Per the germline V gene, CDR1 is SGHVS and CDR2 is FQNEAQ. The CDR3 loop spans 16 amino acids. CDR3 nucleotide sequence: TGTGCCAGCAGCTTGGGACAGCCATTAGATAATTCACCCCTCCACTTT. It encodes CASSLGQPLDNSPLHF.

This clonotype was observed at least ten times. V is TRBV5-1 and J is TRBJ2-5, with D uncertain. Germline assignment: CDR1 SGHRS and CDR2 YFSETQ. This CDR3 is built from 16 residues. Trimming pared 4 bases from V and 5 bases from J, leaving 21 bases between. CDR3 DNA: TGCGCCAGCAGCCCTCTAGGAAATAACCCTCTGGAGACCCAGTACTTC. Translation: CASSPLGNNPLETQYF.

This clonotype showed up just a few times. The chain couples TRBV19 to TRBJ2-3; D unclear. The ends were cut back, 5 bases at V and 6 bases at J, with 24 bases in the middle. In germline, CDR1 is LNHDA, CDR2 SQIVND (reference sequence). The CDR3 runs to 17 residues. The CDR3 bases are TGTGCCAGTAGTCCCCTGGGCCTTAGTGGGATACGGGATACGCAGTATTTT. Translation gives CASSPLGLSGIRDTQYF.